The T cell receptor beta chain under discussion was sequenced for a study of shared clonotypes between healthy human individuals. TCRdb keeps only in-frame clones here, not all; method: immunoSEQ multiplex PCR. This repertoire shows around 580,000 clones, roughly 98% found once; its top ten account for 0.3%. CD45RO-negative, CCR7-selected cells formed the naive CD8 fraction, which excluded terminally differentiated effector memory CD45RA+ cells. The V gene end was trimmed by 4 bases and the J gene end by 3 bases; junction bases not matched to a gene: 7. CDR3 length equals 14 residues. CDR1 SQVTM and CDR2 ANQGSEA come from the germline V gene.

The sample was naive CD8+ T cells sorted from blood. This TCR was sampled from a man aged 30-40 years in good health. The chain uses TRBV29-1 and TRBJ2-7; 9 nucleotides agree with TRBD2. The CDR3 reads CSVVATSGNYEQYF. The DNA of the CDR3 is TGCAGCGTTGTTGCGACTAGCGGAAACTACGAGCAGTACTTC.